A selection of T cell receptor beta chains follows, all from one sample in a study of OX40 agonist ivuxolimab in advanced cancers. Profiling relied on immunoSEQ multiplex PCR, and the TCRdb table lists in-frame clones only, not all of them. The sample holds approximately 70,000 clones, approximately 81% seen once. Here the sequenced sample was CD4+ or CD8+ T cells sorted from blood, taken in a trial of the OX40 agonist ivuxolimab. The receptors stem from an adult with an advanced solid tumor such as melanoma, head and neck, liver or kidney cancer. Each CDR3 is given with its conserved first and last residue. D genes are given only for firm matches. Some rows mark clone size as missing; the rest say once, few, many or name a class of expanded clone.

abundance,j_gene,v_gene,d_gene,CDR3nt,CDR3aa
NA,TRBJ1-6,TRBV7-9,NA,TGTGCCAGCAGCCCCAGACCGGGGCAGGAGAATTCACCCCTCCACTTT,CASSPRPGQENSPLHF
NA,TRBJ1-1,TRBV7-2,NA,TGTGCCAGCAGCTCCACCGCCCTGAACACTGAAGCTTTCTTT,CASSSTALNTEAFF
NA,TRBJ2-2,TRBV18,NA,TGTGCCAGCTCACCGCGGACTGGCCAGAACACCGGGGAGCTGTTTTTT,CASSPRTGQNTGELFF
NA,TRBJ1-3,TRBV7-9,NA,TGTGCCAGCAGCCCAAGGGGGATCTCTGGAAACACCATATATTTT,CASSPRGISGNTIYF
NA,TRBJ2-1,TRBV7-2,NA,TGTGCCAGCAGCTTCACGACAACGAGGTACAATGAGCAGTTCTTC,CASSFTTTRYNEQFF
NA,TRBJ1-2,TRBV5-4,NA,TGTGCCAGCAGCTTGGCAGGGGCAGGCTATGGCTACACCTTC,CASSLAGAGYGYTF
NA,TRBJ1-5,TRBV5-8,NA,TGTGCCAGCAGCTTGGACACAGGGACCTTTACGGGTCAGCCCCAGCATTTT,CASSLDTGTFTGQPQHF
NA,TRBJ2-7,TRBV28,NA,TGTGCCAGCAGCCACGGCGGGGACTACGAGCAGTACTTC,CASSHGGDYEQYF
NA,TRBJ1-2,TRBV2,NA,TGTGCCAGCAGCCGAAACCCCGGGGCTATTAACTATGGCTACACCTTC,CASSRNPGAINYGYTF
once,TRBJ1-1,TRBV2,TRBD1,TGTGCCAGCACCCTGGACAGGGCTGAAGCTTTCTTT,CASTLDRAEAFF
NA,TRBJ2-5,TRBV14,TRBD2,TGTGCCAGCAGCAAGGGACTAGCGGAGACCCAGTACTTC,CASSKGLAETQYF
few,TRBJ2-1,TRBV4-1,NA,TGCGCCAGCAGCCAGATGAATGAGCAGTTCTTC,CASSQMNEQFF
NA,TRBJ2-7,TRBV19,NA,TGTGCCAGTAGTAGGTTCGGCAGGGCCGGCTCCTACGAGCAGTACTTC,CASSRFGRAGSYEQYF
NA,TRBJ2-5,TRBV7-2,NA,TGTGCCAGCAGCATAGGGACCACCCAAGAGACCCAGTACTTC,CASSIGTTQETQYF
NA,TRBJ2-3,TRBV6-5,NA,TGTGCCAGCAGTTACAGGGTCATCACAGATACGCAGTATTTT,CASSYRVITDTQYF
NA,TRBJ2-4,TRBV18,NA,TGTGCCAGCTCACGGGACGTACTAGCCAAAAACATTCAGTACTTC,CASSRDVLAKNIQYF
NA,TRBJ1-3,TRBV18,NA,TGTGCCAGCTCAGGTGGAAACACCATATATTTT,CASSGGNTIYF
NA,TRBJ2-5,TRBV14,TRBD1,TGTGCCAGCAGCCAAGACATAGGGGGCGAGACCCAGTACTTC,CASSQDIGGETQYF
NA,TRBJ2-6,TRBV6-6,NA,TGTGCCAGCAGTTACAGGGGGTCTGGGGCCAACGTCCTGACTTTC,CASSYRGSGANVLTF
NA,TRBJ2-3,TRBV6-6,NA,TGTGCCAGCAGCCCGGGGGTTCATAGAGGGACAGATACGCAGTATTTT,CASSPGVHRGTDTQYF
NA,TRBJ1-1,TRBV28,NA,TGTGCCAGCAGTTTGGACAGCAACACTGAAGCTTTCTTT,CASSLDSNTEAFF
NA,TRBJ2-1,TRBV30,NA,TGTGCCTGGAGCACAGGGAGCCCAAATGAGCAGTTCTTC,CAWSTGSPNEQFF
once,TRBJ2-7,TRBV4-2,TRBD2,TGTGCCAGCAGCCAAGATAGTGGGAGGGCGTTCTACGAGCAGTACTTC,CASSQDSGRAFYEQYF
once,TRBJ2-7,TRBV5-1,NA,TGCGCCAGCAGCTTGGACCCGAGGGAGCAGTACTTC,CASSLDPREQYF
once,TRBJ2-1,TRBV5-1,TRBD2,TGCGCCAGCAGCTTCAGCGGGGGCTATGAGGAGCAGTTCTTC,CASSFSGGYEEQFF
once,TRBJ1-2,TRBV5-1,NA,TGCGCCAGCAGCACTGGACAGTATGGCTACACCTTC,CASSTGQYGYTF
NA,TRBJ2-5,TRBV19,TRBD1,TGTGCCAGTAGTTCCTGGACAGGGGAAGAGACCCAGTACTTC,CASSSWTGEETQYF
NA,TRBJ2-7,TRBV7-2,TRBD2,TGTGCCAGCAGCCCAGCGGGAGGGAGGTACGAGCAGTACTTC,CASSPAGGRYEQYF